The entry below gives a single T cell receptor (beta chain) sequence along with its context. This sample was taken from a study of CD8 T cells in Susac syndrome. Study context: Within the group of sequenced Susac syndrome patients, roughly six had active disease and eight or nine were in remission.

Random hexamers were used to reverse transcribe an amount of about 0.5 to 1 ug RNA. The immunoSEQ assay covered 54 Vbeta and 13 Jbeta segments for CDR3. From the immunoSEQ multiplex PCR reads, TCRdb called clonotypes with MiXCR, one entry per CDR3 protein. Of some 180,000 distinct CDR3 sequences listed, over 75% are singletons. TCR beta sequencing covered blood CD8+ and CD4+ T cells. Deletions cut 0 bases from V and 3 bases from J, with 6 bases between. Per germline, CDR1 SGHRS and CDR2 YFSETQ. The length of the CDR3 is 13 residues. The rearrangement uses TRBV5-1 and TRBJ1-1; D is uncertain. Material: CD4+ T cells from PBMCs. This receptor was identified in a human donor with Susac syndrome. DNA of the CDR3: TGCGCCAGCAGCTTGGATGCGGACACTGAAGCTTTCTTT. Amino acids: CASSLDADTEAFF. The full variable domain, rest sourced from reference TRBV5-1 and TRBJ1-1, is KAGVTQTPRYLIKTRGQQVTLSCSPISGHRSVSWYQQTPGQGLQFLFEYFSETQRNKGNFPGRFSGRQFSNSRSEMNVSTLELGDSALYLCASSLDADTEAFFGQGTRLTVV.